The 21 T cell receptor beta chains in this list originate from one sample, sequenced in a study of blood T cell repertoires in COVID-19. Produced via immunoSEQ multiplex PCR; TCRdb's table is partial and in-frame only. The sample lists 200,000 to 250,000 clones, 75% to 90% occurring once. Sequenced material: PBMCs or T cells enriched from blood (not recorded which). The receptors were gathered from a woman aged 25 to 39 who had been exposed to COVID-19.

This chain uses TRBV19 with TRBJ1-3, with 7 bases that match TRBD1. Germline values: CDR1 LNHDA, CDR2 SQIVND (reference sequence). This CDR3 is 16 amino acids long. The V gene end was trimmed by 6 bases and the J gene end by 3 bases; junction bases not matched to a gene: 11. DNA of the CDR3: TGTGCCAGTAGAGCCGGACAGGCGGAACGTGGAAACACCATATATTTT. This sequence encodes CASRAGQAERGNTIYF.

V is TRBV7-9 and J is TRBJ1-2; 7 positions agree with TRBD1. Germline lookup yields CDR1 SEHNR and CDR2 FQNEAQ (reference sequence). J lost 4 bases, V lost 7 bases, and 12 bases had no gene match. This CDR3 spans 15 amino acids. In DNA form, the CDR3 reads TGTGCCAGCAACTTTCCCGTGGGACAGAGCTATGGCTACACCTTC. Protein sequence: CASNFPVGQSYGYTF.

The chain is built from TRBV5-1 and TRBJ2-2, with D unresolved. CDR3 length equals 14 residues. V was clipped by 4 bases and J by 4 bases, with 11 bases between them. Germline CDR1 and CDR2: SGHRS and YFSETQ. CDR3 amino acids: CASSVPTGTGELFF. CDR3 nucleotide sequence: TGCGCCAGCAGCGTTCCAACGGGCACCGGGGAGCTGTTTTTT.

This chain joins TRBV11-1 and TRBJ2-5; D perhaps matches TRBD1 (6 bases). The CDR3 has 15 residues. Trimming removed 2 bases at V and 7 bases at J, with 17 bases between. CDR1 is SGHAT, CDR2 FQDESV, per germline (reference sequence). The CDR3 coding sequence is TGTGCCAGCAGCTTATCGAAGGCGACAGGCCGGACCCAGTACTTC. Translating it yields CASSLSKATGRTQYF.

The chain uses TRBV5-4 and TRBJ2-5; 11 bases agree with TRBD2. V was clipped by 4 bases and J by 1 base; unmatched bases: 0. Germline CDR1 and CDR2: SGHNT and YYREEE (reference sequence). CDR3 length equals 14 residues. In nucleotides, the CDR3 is TGTGCCAGCAGCGGACTAGCGGGCCAAGAGACCCAGTACTTC. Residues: CASSGLAGQETQYF.

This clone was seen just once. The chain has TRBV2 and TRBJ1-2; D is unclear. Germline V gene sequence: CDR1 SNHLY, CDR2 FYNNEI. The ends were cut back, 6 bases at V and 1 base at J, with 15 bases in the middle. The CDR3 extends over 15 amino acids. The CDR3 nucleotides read TGTGCCAGCAGCCTCTACCCCCGAGGTAACTATGGCTACACCTTC. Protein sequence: CASSLYPRGNYGYTF.

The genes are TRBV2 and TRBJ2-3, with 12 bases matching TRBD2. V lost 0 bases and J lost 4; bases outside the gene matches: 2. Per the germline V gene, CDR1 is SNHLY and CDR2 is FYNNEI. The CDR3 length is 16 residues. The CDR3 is CASSEAGLAGPDTQYF. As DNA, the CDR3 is TGTGCCAGCAGTGAAGCCGGACTAGCGGGGCCAGATACGCAGTATTTT. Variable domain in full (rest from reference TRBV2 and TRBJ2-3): EPEVTQTPSHQVTQMGQEVILRCVPISNHLYFYWYRQILGQKVEFLVSFYNNEISEKSEIFDDQFSVERPDGSNFTLKIRSTKLEDSAMYFCASSEAGLAGPDTQYFGPGTRLTVL.

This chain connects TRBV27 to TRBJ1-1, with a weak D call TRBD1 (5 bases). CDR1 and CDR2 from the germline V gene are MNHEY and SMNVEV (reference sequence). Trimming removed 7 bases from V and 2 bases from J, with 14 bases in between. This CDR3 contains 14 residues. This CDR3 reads CASTRQTGNTEAFF. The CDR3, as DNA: TGTGCCAGCACTCGACAAACAGGTAACACTGAAGCTTTCTTT.

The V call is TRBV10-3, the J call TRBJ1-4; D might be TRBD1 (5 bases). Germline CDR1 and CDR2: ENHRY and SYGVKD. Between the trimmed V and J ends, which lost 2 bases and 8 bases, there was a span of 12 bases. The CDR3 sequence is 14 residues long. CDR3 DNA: TGTGCCATCAGTGAGGCAGGGCATGGCGAAAAACTGTTTTTT. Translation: CAISEAGHGEKLFF.

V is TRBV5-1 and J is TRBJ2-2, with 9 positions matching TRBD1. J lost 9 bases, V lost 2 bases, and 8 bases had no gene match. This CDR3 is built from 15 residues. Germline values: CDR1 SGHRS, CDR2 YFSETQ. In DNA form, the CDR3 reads TGCGCCAGCAGCTTCGGGACAGGGTTTCACCGGGAGCTGTTTTTT. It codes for CASSFGTGFHRELFF.

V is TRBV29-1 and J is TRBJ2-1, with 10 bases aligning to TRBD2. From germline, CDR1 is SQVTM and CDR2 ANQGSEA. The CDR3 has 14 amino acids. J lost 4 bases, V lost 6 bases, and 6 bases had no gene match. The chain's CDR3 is CSVAGTSVYNEQFF. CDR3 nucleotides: TGCAGCGTGGCCGGGACTAGCGTTTACAATGAGCAGTTCTTC.

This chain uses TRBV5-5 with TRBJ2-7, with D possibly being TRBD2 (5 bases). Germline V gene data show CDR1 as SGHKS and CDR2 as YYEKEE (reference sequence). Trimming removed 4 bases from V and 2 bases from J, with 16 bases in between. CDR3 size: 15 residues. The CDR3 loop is CASSPRGSYPYEQYF. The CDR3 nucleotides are TGTGCCAGCAGCCCAAGAGGGTCCTATCCCTACGAGCAGTACTTC. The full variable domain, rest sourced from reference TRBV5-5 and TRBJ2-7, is DAGVTQSPTHLIKTRGQQVTLRCSPISGHKSVSWYQQVLGQGPQFIFQYYEKEERGRGNFPDRFSARQFPNYSSELNVNALLLGDSALYLCASSPRGSYPYEQYFGPGTRLTVT.

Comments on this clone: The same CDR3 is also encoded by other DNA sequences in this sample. Here the CDR3 DNA reads TGCGCCAGCAGCTTGGGGGGGCTGGGAAATCAGCCCCAGCATTTT. It encodes CASSLGGLGNQPQHF. The chain is built from TRBV5-1 and TRBJ1-5, with TRBD1 as a possible D gene (6 bases). Germline V lookup: CDR1 SGHRS, CDR2 YFSETQ. The CDR3 consists of 15 residues. V was shortened by 0 bases and J by 4 bases, with 11 bases between the two germline ends.

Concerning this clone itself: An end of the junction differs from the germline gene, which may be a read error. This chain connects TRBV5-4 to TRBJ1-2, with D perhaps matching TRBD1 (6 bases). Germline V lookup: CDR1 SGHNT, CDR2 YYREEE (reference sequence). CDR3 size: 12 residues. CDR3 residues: CASRLGHRGYTF. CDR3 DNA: TGTGCCAGCAGATTGGGACATCGTGGCTACACCTTC.

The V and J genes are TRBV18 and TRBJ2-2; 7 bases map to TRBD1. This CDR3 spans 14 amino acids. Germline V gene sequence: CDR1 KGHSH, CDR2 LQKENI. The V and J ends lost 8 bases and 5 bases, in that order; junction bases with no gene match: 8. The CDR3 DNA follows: TGTGCCAGCACAGCGACAGGGTTAACCGGGGAGCTGTTTTTT. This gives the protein CASTATGLTGELFF.

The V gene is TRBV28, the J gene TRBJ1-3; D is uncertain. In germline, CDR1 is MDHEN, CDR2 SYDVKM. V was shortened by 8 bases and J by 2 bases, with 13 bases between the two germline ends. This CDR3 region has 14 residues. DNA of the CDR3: TGTGCCAGCGGAGAATCGGGAACTGGAAACACCATATATTTT. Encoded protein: CASGESGTGNTIYF.

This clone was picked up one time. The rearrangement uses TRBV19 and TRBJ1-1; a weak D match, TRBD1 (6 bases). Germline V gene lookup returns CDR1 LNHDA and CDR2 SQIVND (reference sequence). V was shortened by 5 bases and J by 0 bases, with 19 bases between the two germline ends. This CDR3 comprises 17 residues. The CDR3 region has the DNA TGTGCCAGTAGTCTAGGACAGACTCTCTTCGTGAACACTGAAGCTTTCTTT. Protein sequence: CASSLGQTLFVNTEAFF. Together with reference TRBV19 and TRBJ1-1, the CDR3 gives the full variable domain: DGGITQSPKYLFRKEGQNVTLSCEQNLNHDAMYWYRQDPGQGLRLIYYSQIVNDFQKGDIAEGYSVSREKKESFPLTVTSAQKNPTAFYLCASSLGQTLFVNTEAFFGQGTRLTVV.

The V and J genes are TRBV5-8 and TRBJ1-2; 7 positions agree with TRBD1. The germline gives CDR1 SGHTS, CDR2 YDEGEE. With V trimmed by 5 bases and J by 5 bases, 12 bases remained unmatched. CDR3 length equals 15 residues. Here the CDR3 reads CASSITGVGSYGYTF. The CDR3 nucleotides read TGTGCCAGCAGTATAACAGGGGTTGGATCGTATGGCTACACCTTC.

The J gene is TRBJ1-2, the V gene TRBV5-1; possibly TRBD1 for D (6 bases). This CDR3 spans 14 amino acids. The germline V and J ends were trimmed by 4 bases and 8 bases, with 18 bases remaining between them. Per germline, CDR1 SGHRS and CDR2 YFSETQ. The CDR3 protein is CASSPYSTGLGYTF. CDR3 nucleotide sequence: TGCGCCAGCAGCCCTTACTCAACAGGGCTCGGCTACACCTTC.

The CDR3 region has the DNA TGTGCCAGCAGTGACCTTCCACTACAGCCCCAGCATTTT. Its translation: CASSDLPLQPQHF. The J gene is TRBJ1-5, the V gene TRBV2; D call uncertain. Germline V gene sequence: CDR1 SNHLY, CDR2 FYNNEI. The CDR3 spans 13 residues. V shed 3 bases and J shed 7 bases, with 10 bases lying between them.

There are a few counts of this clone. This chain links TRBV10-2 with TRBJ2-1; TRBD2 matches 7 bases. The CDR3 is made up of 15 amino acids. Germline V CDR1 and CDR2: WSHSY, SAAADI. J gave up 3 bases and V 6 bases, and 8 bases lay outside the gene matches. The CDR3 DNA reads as TGCGCCAGCAGCGGGGTGGCGGGAGTCTACAATGAGCAGTTCTTC. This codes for CASSGVAGVYNEQFF.